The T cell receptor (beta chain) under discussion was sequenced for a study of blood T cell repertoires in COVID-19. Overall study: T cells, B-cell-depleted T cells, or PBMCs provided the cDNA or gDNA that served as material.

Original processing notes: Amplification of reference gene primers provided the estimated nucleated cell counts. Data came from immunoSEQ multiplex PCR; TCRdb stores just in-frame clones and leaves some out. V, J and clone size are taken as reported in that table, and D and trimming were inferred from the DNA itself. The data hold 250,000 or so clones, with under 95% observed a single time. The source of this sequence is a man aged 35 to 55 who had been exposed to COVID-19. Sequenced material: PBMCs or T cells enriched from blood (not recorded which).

CDR3 DNA: TGTGCCAGCAGTGAACAGGGGCTCGGCTACGAGCAGTACTTC. Its protein is CASSEQGLGYEQYF. V gene TRBV2 combines with J gene TRBJ2-7, with a weak D call TRBD1 (6 bases). The CDR3 consists of 14 residues. Germline CDR1 reads SNHLY; CDR2 reads FYNNEI. The germline V and J ends were trimmed by 2 bases and 3 bases, with 11 bases remaining between them. The whole variable domain, filled in from reference TRBV2 and TRBJ2-7, reads EPEVTQTPSHQVTQMGQEVILRCVPISNHLYFYWYRQILGQKVEFLVSFYNNEISEKSEIFDDQFSVERPDGSNFTLKIRSTKLEDSAMYFCASSEQGLGYEQYFGPGTRLTVT.